This T cell receptor (beta chain) was profiled in a study of blood T cell repertoires in COVID-19. This CDR3 comprises 14 residues. Germline V CDR1 and CDR2: SNHLY, FYNNEI. V lost 3 bases and J lost 3, with 6 bases in between. The table came from immunoSEQ multiplex PCR; TCRdb's copy has only in-frame clones and leaves some out. Altogether 200,000 to 250,000 clones are present, around four fifths being singletons, with the ten largest covering about 20%. The sample taken for sequencing was peripheral blood. The TCR was taken from a man between 25 and 39 years old with active or convalescent COVID-19. The J gene is TRBJ2-6, the V gene TRBV2; D is possibly TRBD2 (6 bases). Here the CDR3 reads CASSEEGGANVLTF. The CDR3 coding sequence is TGTGCCAGCAGTGAGGAGGGTGGGGCCAACGTCCTGACTTTC.